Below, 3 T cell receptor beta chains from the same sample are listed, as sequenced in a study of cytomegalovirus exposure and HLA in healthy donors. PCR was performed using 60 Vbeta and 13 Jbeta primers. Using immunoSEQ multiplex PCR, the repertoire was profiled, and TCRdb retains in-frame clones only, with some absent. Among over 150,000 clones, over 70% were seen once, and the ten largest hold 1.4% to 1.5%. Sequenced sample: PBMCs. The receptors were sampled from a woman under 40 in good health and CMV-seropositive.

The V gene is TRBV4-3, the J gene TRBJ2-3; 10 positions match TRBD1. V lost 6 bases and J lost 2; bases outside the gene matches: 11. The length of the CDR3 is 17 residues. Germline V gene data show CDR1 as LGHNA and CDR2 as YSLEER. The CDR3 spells CASSHRRGQGNTDTQYF. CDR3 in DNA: TGCGCCAGCAGTCACCGCCGGGGACAGGGGAACACAGATACGCAGTATTTT.

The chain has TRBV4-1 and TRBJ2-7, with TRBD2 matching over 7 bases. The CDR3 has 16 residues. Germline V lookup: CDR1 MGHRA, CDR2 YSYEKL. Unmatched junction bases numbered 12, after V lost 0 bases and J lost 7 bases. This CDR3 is CASSQDSGEGPEEQYF. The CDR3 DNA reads TGCGCCAGCAGCCAAGATTCGGGGGAGGGGCCGGAAGAGCAGTACTTC.

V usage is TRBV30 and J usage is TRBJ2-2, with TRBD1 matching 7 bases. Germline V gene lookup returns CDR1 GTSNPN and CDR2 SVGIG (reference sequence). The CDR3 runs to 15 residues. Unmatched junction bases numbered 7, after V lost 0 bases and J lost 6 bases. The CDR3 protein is CAWSVPRQGPGELFF. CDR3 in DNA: TGTGCCTGGAGTGTACCCCGACAGGGACCCGGGGAGCTGTTTTTT.